Following are 15 T cell receptor beta chains from one sample sequenced in a study of CD8+CD57+ T cells in acquired aplastic anemia. The use of genomic DNA as template underpinned the TCR beta VDJ and CDR3 profiling. TCRdb recomputed calls from the reads with MiXCR, one row per CDR3 protein. The sample includes about 420,000 distinct CDR3 sequences, under 80% of them seen just once. The sequenced sample consisted of sorted CD4+, CD8+, or CD8+CD57+ T cells (not recorded which) from PBMCs. These receptors all stem from a human donor in good health, serving as a control.

The chain uses TRBV19 and TRBJ2-1; possibly TRBD2 for D (5 bases). TRBJ2-7 explains the end of the DNA better; the J call may be wrong. The CDR3 consists of 15 residues. Germline CDR1 reads LNHDA; CDR2 reads SQIVND (reference sequence). CDR3 sequence (DNA): TGTGCCAGCAGCACGCAACAGCGGACTCACAACGAGCAGTACTTC. It specifies CASSTQQRTHNEQYF.

In regard to this clonotype: The germline gene is not matched at one end of the junction; a read error may be the cause. The V gene is TRBV7-3, the J gene TRBJ2-7; 9 bases line up with TRBD2. Germline assignment: CDR1 SGHTA and CDR2 FQGTGA. This CDR3 spans 13 amino acids. This chain's CDR3 is CASSSRTSAEKQF. In DNA form, the CDR3 reads TGTGCCAGCAGCTCTAGGACTAGCGCAGAGAAGCAGTTC.

V and J are TRBV10-3 and TRBJ1-2, with TRBD1 as a possible D gene (5 bases). There are 13 residues in the CDR3. Germline values: CDR1 ENHRY, CDR2 SYGVKD. V was clipped by 8 bases and J by 4 bases, with 14 bases between them. The CDR3 nucleotides are TGTGCCATCGGCCAGGGCGGGAGCTATGGCTACACCTTC. Encoded protein: CAIGQGGSYGYTF.

This clonotype came up a few times. At one end, the junction sequence differs from germline, possibly due to a read error. The chain couples TRBV5-1 to TRBJ1-6, with 9 bases that match TRBD1. Germline CDR1 SGHRS, CDR2 YFSETQ. The CDR3 runs 17 residues. Here the CDR3 DNA reads TGTGCCAGCAGCTTGGGACAGGGATTCTCCTATAATTCACCCCTCCACTTT. Residues: CASSLGQGFSYNSPLHF.

The chain is built from TRBV10-3 and TRBJ1-6; D is ambiguous. Germline lookup yields CDR1 ENHRY and CDR2 SYGVKD. The CDR3 has 12 residues. Trimming left V 10 bases short and J 8 bases short, with 12 bases between. The CDR3 sequence: CATGGYDSPLHF. The CDR3 coding sequence is TGTGCCACAGGTGGTTATGATTCACCCCTCCACTTT.

This chain links TRBV7-9 with TRBJ2-3; D is unresolved. From germline, CDR1 is SEHNR and CDR2 FQNEAQ (reference sequence). V lost 5 bases to trimming and J lost 0 bases, with 12 bases between them. This CDR3 is 15 amino acids long. The CDR3, as DNA: TGTGCCAGCAGCCACGGGTCTGGGAGCACAGATACGCAGTATTTT. It is translated as CASSHGSGSTDTQYF.

V is TRBV7-2 and J is TRBJ2-1, with a weak D call TRBD1 (5 bases). Trimming removed 7 bases from V and 16 bases from J, with 29 bases in between. This CDR3 spans 15 amino acids. Germline loops: CDR1 SGHTA, CDR2 FQGNSA. The CDR3 region is CASNVLGPSGNQPFF. CDR3 nucleotide sequence: TGTGCCAGCAACGTATTGGGGCCCTCAGGCAATCAGCCCTTCTTC.

The chain has TRBV20-1 and TRBJ2-3, with 9 bases aligning to TRBD1. Germline lookup yields CDR1 DFQATT and CDR2 SNEGSKA (reference sequence). The CDR3 spans 13 residues. With V trimmed by 6 bases and J by 9 bases, 10 bases remained unmatched. CDR3 DNA sequence: TGCAGTGCCACCGGGGACAGGGTCCGGACGCAGTATTTT. It encodes CSATGDRVRTQYF.

With regard to this clonotype: A much bigger clone sits one base away, suggesting this may be a read error. This rearrangement joins TRBV6-1 to TRBJ2-5; the D gene is possibly TRBD2 (6 bases). The germline V gene has CDR1 MNHNS and CDR2 SASEGT. The ends were cut back, 4 bases at V and 2 bases at J, with 17 bases in the middle. This CDR3 has 16 residues. The CDR3: CASSGGGRWIQETQYF. As DNA, the CDR3 is TGTGCCAGCAGTGGAGGAGGGAGATGGATACAAGAGACCCAGTACTTC.

The chain has TRBV9 and TRBJ1-2, with 7 bases identical to TRBD1. In germline, CDR1 is SGDLS, CDR2 YYNGEE. V gave up 5 bases and J gave up 7 bases; unmatched junction bases: 11. The length of the CDR3 is 14 residues. The CDR3 is CASSPETGKAGYTF. The DNA of the CDR3 is TGTGCCAGCAGTCCCGAGACAGGGAAGGCTGGCTACACCTTC. The whole variable domain, remainder taken from reference TRBV9 and TRBJ1-2, is DSGVTQTPKHLITATGQRVTLRCSPRSGDLSVYWYQQSLDQGLQFLIQYYNGEERAKGNILERFSAQQFPDLHSELNLSSLELGDSALYFCASSPETGKAGYTFGSGTRLTVV.

At least ten counts were recorded for this clonotype. The CDR3 protein is CASNRLAGDVNIQYF. CDR3 bases: TGTGCCAGCAATAGACTAGCGGGGGACGTAAACATTCAGTACTTC. This chain joins TRBV6-1 and TRBJ2-4; 12 bases are a match to TRBD2. With 7 bases clipped from V and 6 bases from J, the junction kept 7 bases outside the gene matches. The CDR3 runs 15 residues. Germline CDR1 reads MNHNS; CDR2 reads SASEGT.

This clonotype was seen at least ten times. This chain uses TRBV6-5 with TRBJ1-5, with D unclear. The CDR3 consists of 15 residues. Germline lookup yields CDR1 MNHEY and CDR2 SVGAGI. The V end lost 6 bases, the J end lost 0 bases, and 12 bases lay between the germline ends. The CDR3 DNA reads TGTGCCAGCAGCGTGAGGGTTAGTAGCAATCAGCCCCAGCATTTT. This sequence encodes CASSVRVSSNQPQHF.

Ten or more counts support this clonotype. The V and J genes are TRBV12-3 or TRBV12-4 and TRBJ2-7, with a tentative D call TRBD2 (5 bases). The germline V and J ends were trimmed by 0 bases and 3 bases, with 9 bases remaining between them. CDR3 length: 14 residues. CDR3 region: CASSLAGVHYEQYF. The CDR3 DNA is TGTGCCAGCAGTTTAGCCGGGGTTCACTACGAGCAGTACTTC.

On this clonotype: The missing conserved phenylalanine or tryptophan at the end of this CDR3 makes a read error likely. V and J are TRBV7-6 and TRBJ2-7; D uncertain. The end of the DNA fits TRBJ2-1 better, so the J call may be wrong. Germline CDR1 SGHVS, CDR2 FNYEAQ. The CDR3 runs to 12 residues. In nucleotides, the CDR3 is TGTGCCAGCAGCTTAGCTATGGGGGAGCAGTTCTGC. This gives the protein CASSLAMGEQFC.

As regards this clonotype: At one of its ends the junction is not consistent with the germline gene, which may arise from a read error. This sequence joins TRBV9 and TRBJ2-3; tentatively, D is TRBD2 (7 bases). CDR1 and CDR2 from the germline V gene are SGDLS and YYNGEE. CDR3 length: 13 amino acids. The CDR3 nucleotides are TGTGCCAGCAGCGTAGGGGAGGGGGAAACGCAGTTTTTT. Translated: CASSVGEGETQFF. Combining the CDR3 with reference TRBV9 and TRBJ2-3 gives the whole variable domain DSGVTQTPKHLITATGQRVTLRCSPRSGDLSVYWYQQSLDQGLQFLIQYYNGEERAKGNILERFSAQQFPDLHSELNLSSLELGDSALYFCASSVGEGETQFFGPGTRLTVL.